The 23 T cell receptor beta chains below come from one sample, sequenced in a study of response to subunit inactivated influenza vaccine. TCRdb reprocessed the RT-PCR reads via MiXCR and lists one record per CDR3 protein. The sample lists a few hundred thousand distinct CDR3 sequences; less than 15% were seen once. Sequenced here: PBMCs from blood, sampled roughly 12 days after vaccination. The receptor set was obtained from a man aged 45-60 years who received an inactivated influenza vaccine.

The V and J genes are TRBV4-3 and TRBJ1-5; the D gene is possibly TRBD1 (5 bases). The CDR3 extends over 15 amino acids. With 1 base removed from V and 6 bases from J, the gap between germline ends came to 13 bases. Germline loops: CDR1 LGHNA, CDR2 YSLEER. This chain's CDR3 is CASSQGRGVGQPQHF. CDR3 nucleotide sequence: TGCGCCAGCAGCCAAGGGCGGGGGGTCGGTCAGCCCCAGCATTTT.

The sample holds a few counts of this clonotype. This chain joins TRBV6-2 or TRBV6-3 and TRBJ2-1; D not resolved. Germline V gene sequence: CDR1 MNHEY, CDR2 SVGEGT. V was pared by 4 bases and J by 10 bases, with 14 bases between. This CDR3 is 13 amino acids long. The CDR3 sequence is CASSSTFHAEQFF. In nucleotides, the CDR3 is TGTGCCAGCAGTTCGACCTTTCATGCGGAGCAGTTCTTC.

The sample holds a few counts of this clonotype. The chain links TRBV6-1 to TRBJ1-6, with a possible D match to TRBD1 (5 bases). The CDR3 sequence is 14 residues long. Germline V CDR1 and CDR2: MNHNS, SASEGT. V was cut by 1 base and J by 10 bases, with 11 bases left in between. CDR3 in DNA: TGTGCCAGCAGTGAAGTTCAGGGACGATCACCCCTCCACTTT. Residues: CASSEVQGRSPLHF.

This clonotype was detected only a few times. The chain couples TRBV10-3 to TRBJ2-3; TRBD2 might be the D (6 bases). This CDR3 is 14 amino acids long. The ends were cut back, 6 bases at V and 2 bases at J, with 12 bases in the middle. The V gene's germline CDR1 is ENHRY and CDR2 SYGVKD. Here the CDR3 DNA reads TGTGCCATCAGACCGGGACTCTACACAGATACGCAGTATTTT. Translating gives CAIRPGLYTDTQYF.

This clonotype was observed a handful of times. The chain is built from TRBV29-1 and TRBJ2-3; 7 nucleotides match TRBD2. CDR1 SQVTM and CDR2 ANQGSEA come from the germline V gene. V trimming: 8 bases; J trimming: 0 bases; junction bases outside the gene matches: 8. The CDR3 is made up of 14 amino acids. This CDR3 is CSSRDYFSTDTQYF. In DNA, the CDR3 is TGCAGCTCCCGGGACTACTTTAGCACAGATACGCAGTATTTT.

This clonotype has only a few counts. The rearrangement links TRBV10-3 to TRBJ2-3; no firm D call. Germline V lookup: CDR1 ENHRY, CDR2 SYGVKD. The CDR3 is made up of 13 amino acids. Trimming took 2 bases from V and 0 from J, leaving 3 bases between them. This CDR3 is CAISEISTDTQYF. CDR3 nucleotide sequence: TGTGCCATCAGTGAGATAAGCACAGATACGCAGTATTTT.

This clonotype was picked up many times. The chain couples TRBV7-9 to TRBJ2-3; D is perhaps TRBD2 (6 bases). The germline CDR1 and CDR2 sequences are SEHNR and FQNEAQ (reference sequence). The CDR3 has 13 amino acids. V was trimmed by 1 base and J by 5 bases, leaving 7 bases between them. The DNA of the CDR3 is TGTGCCAGCAGCTTAGGACTAGGAGATACGCAGTATTTT. Protein product: CASSLGLGDTQYF.

The rearrangement links TRBV21-1 to TRBJ2-7; TRBD1 reflects the table's D call only, with no check against the DNA. TRBV21-1 is a pseudogene segment. The CDR3 contains 17 residues. The CDR3 is CASSKVGANADSYEQYF. CDR3 DNA: TGTGCCAGCAGCAAAGTCGGGGCGAATGCTGACTCCTACGAGCAGTACTTC.

This clonotype has only a few counts. V is TRBV11-2 and J is TRBJ1-1; D uncertain. The CDR3 runs to 13 residues. Germline CDR1 is SGHAT and CDR2 is FQNNGV. Trimming left V 0 bases short and J 4 bases short, with 6 bases between. The CDR3 reads CASSLEQFTEAFF. The CDR3 DNA reads as TGTGCCAGCAGCTTAGAGCAGTTCACTGAAGCTTTCTTT.

This rearrangement joins TRBV11-2 to TRBJ2-7; 12 bases are shared with TRBD1. This CDR3 comprises 18 residues. Germline V CDR1 and CDR2: SGHAT, FQNNGV. The V segment lost 5 bases and the J segment 5 bases; nucleotides outside the gene matches: 16. CDR3 DNA sequence: TGTGCCAGCAGCCAGGGACAGGGGGCTACGCTAGGGTTTAACGAGCAGTACTTC. This codes for CASSQGQGATLGFNEQYF.

This clonotype was seen only a few times. V gene TRBV12-3 or TRBV12-4 combines with J gene TRBJ2-1; a possible D gene is TRBD2 (5 bases). This CDR3 contains 16 residues. With 2 bases removed from V and 2 bases from J, the gap between germline ends came to 13 bases. The CDR3 protein is CASSLTQVSAYNEQFF. DNA for the CDR3: TGTGCCAGCAGTTTAACCCAGGTTAGCGCCTACAATGAGCAGTTCTTC.

This clonotype occurred many times. V usage is TRBV29-1 and J usage is TRBJ1-1, with D hard to call. The CDR3 has 13 residues. CDR1 is SQVTM and CDR2 is ANQGSEA in the germline V gene. Trimming cost V 7 bases and J 0 bases, with 12 bases left between them. CDR3: CSAVRALNTEAFF. The CDR3 nucleotides read TGCAGCGCCGTGAGGGCACTGAACACTGAAGCTTTCTTT.

There are a few counts of this clonotype. The chain joins TRBV3-1 to TRBJ1-1; weak D call: TRBD1 (6 bases). CDR1 is LGHDT and CDR2 is YNNKEL in the germline V gene (reference sequence). CDR3 length: 14 residues. V shed 4 bases and J shed 3 bases, with 12 bases lying between them. This CDR3 reads CASSPSRQDTEAFF. The DNA of the CDR3 is TGTGCCAGCAGCCCCAGCCGACAGGACACTGAAGCTTTCTTT.

The V gene is TRBV5-1, the J gene TRBJ2-7; tentatively, D is TRBD2 (5 bases). Deletions cut 7 bases from V and 1 base from J, with 12 bases between. CDR3 length: 13 residues. Germline V gives CDR1 SGHRS, CDR2 YFSETQ. In nucleotides, the CDR3 is TGCGCCAGCGGCCGGGAACATTCCTACGAGCAGTACTTC. It translates to CASGREHSYEQYF.

Only a few counts were recorded for this clonotype. V gene TRBV7-2 combines with J gene TRBJ2-7; D unresolved. V gave up 2 bases and J gave up 2 bases, with 7 bases separating them. The CDR3 runs 13 residues. Germline loops: CDR1 SGHTA, CDR2 FQGNSA. The CDR3 DNA reads TGTGCCAGCAGCTTATATCTAACCTACGAGCAGTACTTC. Protein product: CASSLYLTYEQYF.

A few counts support this clonotype. The gene calls are TRBV7-9 and TRBJ2-3; D possibly matches TRBD1 or TRBD2 (5 bases each). V was pared by 5 bases and J by 6 bases, with 24 bases between. This CDR3 comprises 17 residues. Germline CDR1 and CDR2: SEHNR and FQNEAQ (reference sequence). The CDR3 spells CASSPGMSSGLVDTQYF. The CDR3, as DNA: TGTGCCAGCAGCCCAGGGATGTCCTCGGGGTTGGTGGATACGCAGTATTTT.

The chain employs TRBV12-3 or TRBV12-4 and TRBJ2-3; 9 positions match TRBD2. V was pared by 0 bases and J by 14 bases, with 9 bases of the junction left unmatched. CDR3 length equals 14 residues. The CDR3 region is CASSLASGGHGAYF. In DNA form, the CDR3 reads TGTGCCAGCAGTTTAGCTAGCGGGGGCCACGGCGCGTATTTT.

For the CDR3, the DNA is TGTGCCAGTAGTATCACGCAGGTACTCAATCAGCCCCAGCATTTT. It specifies CASSITQVLNQPQHF. The J gene is TRBJ1-5, the V gene TRBV19; D gene uncertain. Trimming pared 3 bases from V and 3 bases from J, leaving 12 bases between. The CDR3 sequence is 15 residues long. Germline CDR1 is LNHDA and CDR2 is SQIVND (reference sequence).

This clonotype was observed many times. The CDR3 DNA is TGTGCCAGCAGCCGGGGACTAGTTAAAGGCACCGGGGAGCTGTTTTTT. This translates into CASSRGLVKGTGELFF. The V gene is TRBV7-9, the J gene TRBJ2-2; 8 nucleotides line up with TRBD2. Germline V gene sequence: CDR1 SEHNR, CDR2 FQNEAQ (reference sequence). The CDR3 contains 16 residues. V shed 5 bases, J shed 4 bases, and the junction held 9 bases outside the gene matches. The whole variable domain, remainder taken from reference TRBV7-9 and TRBJ2-2, is DTGVSQNPRHKITKRGQNVTFRCDPISEHNRLYWYRQTLGQGPEFLTYFQNEAQLEKSRLLSDRFSAERPKGSFSTLEIQRTEQGDSAMYLCASSRGLVKGTGELFFGEGSRLTVL.

This clonotype was recorded a few times. This rearrangement joins TRBV3-1 to TRBJ2-5; 11 bases are a match to TRBD2. Per the germline V gene, CDR1 is LGHDT and CDR2 is YNNKEL (reference sequence). The CDR3 totals 16 residues. V was pared by 3 bases and J by 1 base, with 4 bases of the junction left unmatched. The CDR3 region is CASSHTSGGFQETQYF. The CDR3 DNA sequence: TGTGCCAGCAGCCACACTAGCGGGGGTTTCCAAGAGACCCAGTACTTC.

To note about this clonotype: The junction departs from germline at one end; a sequencing error may be responsible. The gene calls are TRBV7-2 and TRBJ2-3; D unclear. This CDR3 is 13 amino acids long. Germline values: CDR1 SGHTA, CDR2 FQGNSA. The CDR3 sequence: CASSLMVTDTQFF. For the CDR3, the DNA is TGTGCCAGCAGCTTAATGGTCACAGATACGCAGTTTTTT.

CDR3 amino acids: CASSQLRQFF. CDR3 coding DNA: TGTGCCAGCAGCCAACTTAGGCAGTTCTTC. The V gene is TRBV12-3 or TRBV12-4, the J gene TRBJ2-1, with no clear D. The V and J ends lost 6 bases and 12 bases respectively, with 9 bases between them. The CDR3 contains 10 residues.

The chain uses TRBV20-1 and TRBJ2-2; maybe TRBD2 (6 bases). Germline CDR1 and CDR2: DFQATT and SNEGSKA (reference sequence). The CDR3 totals 14 residues. V gave up 1 base and J gave up 6 bases, with 12 bases separating them. CDR3 in DNA: TGCAGTGCTAGAGTAGGTGGAGGGGCCGGGGAGCTGTTTTTT. It specifies CSARVGGGAGELFF.